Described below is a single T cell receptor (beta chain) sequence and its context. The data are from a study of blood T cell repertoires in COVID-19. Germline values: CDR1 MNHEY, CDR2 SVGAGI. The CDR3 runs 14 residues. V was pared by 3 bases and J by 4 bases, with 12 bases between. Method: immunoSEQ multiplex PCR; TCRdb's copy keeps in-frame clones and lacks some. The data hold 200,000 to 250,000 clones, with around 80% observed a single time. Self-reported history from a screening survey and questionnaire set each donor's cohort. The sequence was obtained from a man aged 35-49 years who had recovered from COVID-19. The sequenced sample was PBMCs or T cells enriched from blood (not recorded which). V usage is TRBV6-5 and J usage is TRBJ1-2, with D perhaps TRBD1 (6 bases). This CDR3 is CASSYAGATYGYTF. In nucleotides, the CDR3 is TGTGCCAGCAGTTATGCGGGGGCGACCTATGGCTACACCTTC.